Listed below are T cell receptor beta chains from one sample, sequenced in a study of blood T cell repertoires in COVID-19. Only in-frame clones appear in the TCRdb table, and some are missing; sequencing was by immunoSEQ multiplex PCR. The sample has 130,000 to 150,000 clones, around 80% seen once. Sequenced: peripheral blood. These receptors all come from a man aged 55 to 70 with active or convalescent COVID-19. CDR3s leave out the opening cysteine and the closing phenylalanine or tryptophan. Expanded clones are given a class, and other clones once, few, many or no size at all.

V gene,clone size,J gene,CDR3 protein
TRBV27,NA,TRBJ1-2,ASSSGSSYGYT
TRBV19,NA,TRBJ1-1,ATSEVGTEAF
TRBV7-2,NA,TRBJ2-3,ASSLGGGRAKDTQY
TRBV4-3,NA,TRBJ2-1,ASSQEFPGSYEQF
TRBV13,NA,TRBJ2-1,ASSLVGWGVGQGSYNEQF
TRBV30,NA,TRBJ1-2,AWSVGSGDNYGYT
TRBV10-2,NA,TRBJ1-1,ASSAGGGVTEAF
TRBV4-1,NA,TRBJ1-2,ASSQDARDRASL
TRBV5-6,NA,TRBJ2-3,ASSSGAYTDTQY
TRBV5-1,NA,TRBJ1-1,ASSLAGGGFTEAF
TRBV2,NA,TRBJ1-5,ASNRVGTRNQPQH
TRBV3-1/TRBV3-2,NA,TRBJ1-2,ASSVLRGLGYT
TRBV9,NA,TRBJ2-1,ASSVGGTSGYDEQF
TRBV19,once,TRBJ1-2,ASSRAGGYT
TRBV28,NA,TRBJ2-5,ASTPGMRGDQETQY
TRBV6-2/TRBV6-3,NA,TRBJ1-1,ASSYHTGTNTEAF
TRBV28,NA,TRBJ1-1,ASSPGTATLNTEAF
TRBV18,NA,TRBJ1-3,ASSPQGASGNTIY
TRBV27,NA,TRBJ2-1,ASSLFLASGNEQF
TRBV10-3,once,TRBJ1-5,ATHPGLDSNQPQH
TRBV7-9,NA,TRBJ1-4,ASSLARGRGYNEKLF
TRBV19,few,TRBJ1-2,ASSSGMGGGYGYT
TRBV2,NA,TRBJ1-3,ASSPGTGQNTIY
TRBV19,NA,TRBJ1-1,ASSVPGTPGAPEAF
TRBV6-2/TRBV6-3,NA,TRBJ2-1,ASSYGTNYNEQF
TRBV12-5,few,TRBJ1-5,ASALGAASNQPQH
TRBV7-9,NA,TRBJ2-1,ASSHGTSGLEYNEQF
TRBV19,many,TRBJ2-5,ASSIGQGAGETQY
TRBV4-1,NA,TRBJ1-4,ASSQDPPGVREKLF
TRBV12-3/TRBV12-4,NA,TRBJ2-1,ASRGGGVIEQF
TRBV12-3/TRBV12-4,medium-sized,TRBJ2-5,ASSLYRQETQY
TRBV27,NA,TRBJ2-3,ASSFSVGTGATDTQY
TRBV6-5,NA,TRBJ1-1,ASTSGVSNTEAF
TRBV7-2,NA,TRBJ1-4,ASSPRTGPNEKLF
TRBV4-3,NA,TRBJ1-5,ASSQAENQPQH
TRBV9,NA,TRBJ1-6,ASSVGPGGNSPLH
TRBV3-1/TRBV3-2,once,TRBJ2-2,ASSLRSGSITGELF
TRBV6-5,NA,TRBJ2-1,ASREGLAGVDEQF
TRBV7-2,NA,TRBJ2-7,ASSLNPGSSQSYEQY
TRBV4-3,NA,TRBJ1-3,ASSHQIGNSVSGNTIY
TRBV6-2/TRBV6-3,NA,TRBJ1-2,ASSYSKGALGYT
TRBV15,NA,TRBJ2-7,ATSSQTGFSSYEQY
TRBV19,NA,TRBJ1-1,ASSEGQYLNTEAF
TRBV4-1,NA,TRBJ2-5,ASSLSALAGGGETQY
TRBV19,NA,TRBJ2-3,ASRDGAPGTDTQY
TRBV18,once,TRBJ2-3,ASSPSGNVAVYTQY
TRBV4-1,NA,TRBJ1-4,ASGRQGDSAIGEKLF
TRBV6-6,NA,TRBJ1-2,ASSYGYGYT
TRBV4-1,NA,TRBJ1-3,ASSQEGPGSRDGAGNTIY
TRBV7-2,NA,TRBJ2-7,ASSIQGLGEQY
TRBV11-3,few,TRBJ2-7,ASSLGQGTLYEQY
TRBV19,NA,TRBJ1-2,ASRRRFGTDTNYGYT
TRBV6-5,NA,TRBJ1-1,ASIGTPNTEAF